These 16 T cell receptor beta chains came from one sample sequenced in a study of early T cells in non-severe SARS-CoV-2 infection. TCRdb itself ran the 5' RACE reads through MiXCR, one entry per CDR3 protein. The data contain just over 95,000 distinct CDR3 sequences, 9.5% to 12% of them singletons. The sample consisted of whole blood, taken at baseline. The receptor source for this set is an adult who was a healthcare worker with PCR-confirmed SARS-CoV-2 infection or an uninfected control (not recorded which).

The chain combines TRBV24-1 with TRBJ2-5; 8 bases agree with TRBD2. The CDR3 sequence is 14 residues long. CDR1 and CDR2 from the germline V gene are KGHDR and SFDVKD. J was trimmed by 2 bases and V by 3 bases; bases with no gene match: 1. This CDR3 is CATSDTGGQETQYF. The CDR3 bases are TGTGCCACCAGTGATACGGGAGGGCAAGAGACCCAGTACTTC.

The chain couples TRBV18 to TRBJ2-7; 10 nucleotides agree with TRBD1. The CDR3 spans 17 residues. The ends lost 4 bases at V and 5 bases at J; junction bases unmatched: 14. Germline values: CDR1 KGHSH, CDR2 LQKENI. The chain's CDR3 is CASSRRTGTGVTDEQYF. For the CDR3, the DNA is TGTGCCAGCTCACGACGGACCGGGACAGGGGTGACGGACGAGCAGTACTTC.

This clonotype was picked up many times. The V call is TRBV27, the J call TRBJ2-5; no reliable D call. V lost 5 bases to trimming and J lost 1 base, with 17 bases between them. This CDR3 has 16 amino acids. Germline-derived CDR1 and CDR2 are MNHEY and SMNVEV (reference sequence). DNA of the CDR3: TGTGCCAGCAGTCCAGATCCTTCGCGCCTCCAAGAGACCCAGTACTTC. Translating it yields CASSPDPSRLQETQYF.

The chain carries TRBV6-2 or TRBV6-3 and TRBJ2-7; 13 bases are shared with TRBD2. Per germline, CDR1 MNHEY and CDR2 SVGEGT. The CDR3 loop spans 16 amino acids. V dropped 2 bases and J dropped 4; count of bases not matched to a gene: 5. DNA of the CDR3: TGTGCCAGCAGTTACCCTGGACTAGCGGGAGTATACGAGCAGTACTTC. This translates into CASSYPGLAGVYEQYF.

This clonotype was found a few times. This chain uses TRBV4-1 with TRBJ2-1, with 15 bases lining up with TRBD2. This CDR3 contains 17 residues. The V gene end was trimmed by 4 bases and the J gene end by 6 bases; junction bases not matched to a gene: 7. CDR1 and CDR2 from the germline V gene are MGHRA and YSYEKL. Here the CDR3 reads CASSLSGLAGGPNEQFF. In nucleotides, the CDR3 is TGCGCCAGCAGCCTATCCGGACTAGCGGGAGGGCCCAATGAGCAGTTCTTC.

The table lists this clonotype with a few counts. The CDR3 is CASSRREQTGNNEQYF. CDR3 DNA sequence: TGTGCCAGCAGTAGGAGAGAACAGACAGGGAATAACGAGCAGTACTTC. The gene calls are TRBV25-1 and TRBJ2-7, with 7 bases aligning to TRBD1. Germline values: CDR1 MGHDK, CDR2 SYGVNS. This CDR3 has 16 amino acids. V gave up 5 bases and J gave up 5 bases; unmatched junction bases: 15.

The table lists this clonotype with a few counts. This chain links TRBV7-9 with TRBJ2-6; D call uncertain. The V gene lost 0 bases and the J gene lost 0 bases, with 12 bases spanning the gap. CDR1 is SEHNR, CDR2 FQNEAQ, per germline (reference sequence). This CDR3 contains 18 residues. The CDR3 loop is CASSLAVFGDSGANVLTF. The CDR3 DNA is TGTGCCAGCAGCTTAGCGGTTTTTGGGGACTCTGGGGCCAACGTCCTGACTTTC.

This clonotype was counted at least ten times. This chain joins TRBV7-3 and TRBJ2-1; possibly TRBD2 for D (6 bases). Germline V gene lookup returns CDR1 SGHTA and CDR2 FQGTGA. CDR3 length: 14 amino acids. Trimming stripped 3 bases from V and 4 bases from J, with 10 bases between. The CDR3: CASSFAGRYNEQFF. The CDR3 nucleotides are TGTGCCAGCAGCTTTGCGGGAAGATACAATGAGCAGTTCTTC.

This clonotype appeared a single time. The V call is TRBV5-1, the J call TRBJ2-3, with D possibly being TRBD2 (6 bases). Per the germline V gene, CDR1 is SGHRS and CDR2 is YFSETQ. This CDR3 is built from 16 residues. Deletions cut 1 base from V and 4 bases from J, with 16 bases between. This CDR3 is CASSLFGTFIADTQYF. CDR3 nucleotide sequence: TGCGCCAGCAGCTTGTTCGGGACTTTCATCGCAGATACGCAGTATTTT.

This clonotype was seen many times. This chain joins TRBV7-2 and TRBJ2-7; D is ambiguous. Trimming removed 5 bases from V and 4 bases from J, with 9 bases in between. Germline V gene data show CDR1 as SGHTA and CDR2 as FQGNSA. The CDR3 runs to 12 residues. The CDR3 here is CASSPPGYEQYF. The CDR3 region has the DNA TGTGCCAGCAGCCCCCCCGGTTACGAGCAGTACTTC.

J is TRBJ2-1 and V is TRBV2; a possible D gene is TRBD1 (6 bases). Germline V gene lookup returns CDR1 SNHLY and CDR2 FYNNEI. Trimming left V 7 bases short and J 0 bases short, with 13 bases between. The CDR3 covers 15 residues. Here the CDR3 reads CASKDGTNSYNEQFF. The CDR3 DNA reads TGTGCCAGCAAGGACGGGACAAACTCCTACAATGAGCAGTTCTTC.

The sample holds a few counts of this clonotype. V usage is TRBV30 and J usage is TRBJ2-1; TRBD2 aligns across 13 bases. J lost 4 bases, V lost 5 bases, and 5 bases had no gene match. The CDR3 totals 15 residues. Germline-derived CDR1 and CDR2 are GTSNPN and SVGIG (reference sequence). CDR3 coding DNA: TGTGCCTGGTCAACGGGACTAGCGGGGTACAATGAGCAGTTCTTC. Protein: CAWSTGLAGYNEQFF.

The chain couples TRBV5-1 to TRBJ2-2; no definite D call. CDR3 length: 12 residues. Trimming stripped 5 bases from V and 3 bases from J, with 5 bases between. The germline CDR1 and CDR2 sequences are SGHRS and YFSETQ. This CDR3 reads CASRVDTGELFF. The DNA for the CDR3 is TGCGCCAGCAGGGTCGACACCGGGGAGCTGTTTTTT.

This rearrangement joins TRBV27 to TRBJ1-4, with TRBD1 matching 8 bases. Germline CDR1 and CDR2: MNHEY and SMNVEV (reference sequence). Trimming took 4 bases from V and 9 from J; bases not matched to a gene: 10. The CDR3 loop spans 15 amino acids. CDR3 residues: CASSSRQGLRKKLFF. The CDR3 DNA reads as TGTGCCAGCAGTTCCCGACAGGGGCTGAGGAAAAAACTGTTTTTT.

This clonotype was seen at least ten times. The chain employs TRBV6-8 and TRBJ1-2; D uncertain. Germline V gives CDR1 MNHGY, CDR2 SAAAGT. V gave up 5 bases and J gave up 4 bases, with 11 bases separating them. There are 13 residues in the CDR3. The chain's CDR3 is CASSIRQCYGYTF. The CDR3 DNA is TGTGCCAGCAGTATTCGGCAGTGCTATGGCTACACCTTC.

The chain has TRBV23-1 and TRBJ2-1, with 7 bases identical to TRBD2. TRBV23-1 is sorted into the ORF group, with uncertain function. This CDR3 has 17 residues. The V gene end was trimmed by 1 base and the J gene end by 8 bases; junction bases not matched to a gene: 14. CDR3 sequence: CASSQCPGTTRPDEQFF. The CDR3 region has the DNA TGCGCCAGCAGTCAATGCCCCGGGACTACCCGACCCGATGAGCAGTTCTTC.